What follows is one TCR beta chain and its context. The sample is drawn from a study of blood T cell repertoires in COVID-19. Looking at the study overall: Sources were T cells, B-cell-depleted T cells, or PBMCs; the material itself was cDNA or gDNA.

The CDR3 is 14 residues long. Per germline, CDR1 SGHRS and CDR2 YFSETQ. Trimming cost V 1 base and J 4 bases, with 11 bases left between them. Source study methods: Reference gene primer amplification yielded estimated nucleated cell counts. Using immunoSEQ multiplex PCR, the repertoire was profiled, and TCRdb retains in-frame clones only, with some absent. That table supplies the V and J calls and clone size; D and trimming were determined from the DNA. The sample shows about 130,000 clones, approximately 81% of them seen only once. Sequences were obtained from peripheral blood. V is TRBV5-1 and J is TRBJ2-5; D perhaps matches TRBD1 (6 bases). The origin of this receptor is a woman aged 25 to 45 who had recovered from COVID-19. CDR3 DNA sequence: TGCGCCAGCAGCTTGTCAGGGGCGGGAGAGACCCAGTACTTC. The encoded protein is CASSLSGAGETQYF.